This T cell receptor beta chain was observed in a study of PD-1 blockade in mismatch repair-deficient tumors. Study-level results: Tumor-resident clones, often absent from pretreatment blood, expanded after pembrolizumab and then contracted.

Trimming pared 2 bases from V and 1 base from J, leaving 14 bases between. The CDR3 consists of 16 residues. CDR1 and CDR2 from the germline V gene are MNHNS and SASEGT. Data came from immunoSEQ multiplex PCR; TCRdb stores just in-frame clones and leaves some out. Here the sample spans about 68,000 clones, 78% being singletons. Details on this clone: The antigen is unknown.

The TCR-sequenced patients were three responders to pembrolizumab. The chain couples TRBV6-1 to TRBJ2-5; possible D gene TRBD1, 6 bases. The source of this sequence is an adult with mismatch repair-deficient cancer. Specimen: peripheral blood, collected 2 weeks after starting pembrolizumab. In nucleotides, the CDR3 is TGTGCCAGCAGTGAATCCCAGGGGCCAGCCCAAGAGACCCAGTACTTC. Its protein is CASSESQGPAQETQYF.